This record concerns one TCR beta chain sequence. The antigen remains undetermined. Germline V gene sequence: CDR1 SGDLS, CDR2 YYNGEE. The CDR3 covers 15 residues. V gave up 0 bases and J gave up 4 bases, with 10 bases separating them. RNA served as the template for amplifying TCR beta CDR3 regions. An initial RT-PCR round employing HTBI primers preceded a second-round multiplex PCR. TCRdb ran MiXCR on the multiplex PCR reads and lists one entry per CDR3 protein. The table has about 1.2 million distinct CDR3 sequences, about 35% seen once. The sample comes from a study of Graves' ophthalmopathy and Graves' hyperthyroidism. Overall study results and limits: Sensitivity of about 70% and specificity of nearly 75% were achieved by the model that predicted ophthalmopathy progression.

Excluded were patients with other autoimmune diseases, uncontrolled infections, pregnancy or lactation. The evidence that diagnosis relied on was clinical symptoms, serum thyroxine, TRAb, thyroid ultrasound and orbital computed tomography. The V and J genes are TRBV9 and TRBJ1-4, with D possibly being TRBD1 (5 bases). The sample consisted of peripheral blood or thyroid tissue (not recorded which). This clonotype originated in an adult man with Graves' hyperthyroidism. This chain's CDR3 is CASSVAGTDNEKLFF. CDR3 coding DNA: TGTGCCAGCAGCGTAGCCGGGACGGATAATGAAAAACTGTTTTTT.